This section outlines one T cell receptor (beta chain) sequence together with its context. What antigen it recognizes has not been identified. Base qualities were left out, and no much larger clone turns up one base away. This sample stems from a study of identical twins listed by TCRdb under 2016. Notes on the research overall: The study deep-sequenced TCR alpha and beta repertoires from monozygotic twins, unrelated adults of various ages and cord blood to test whether fetal clonotypes persist. To rule out contamination, the twin experiments were replicated at different times with different library preparation protocols.

Paper-wide results and their limitations: Recombination models systematically underestimated out-of-frame TCR alpha sharing in monozygotic twins but agreed with sharing between unrelated individuals. Zero-insertion analyses could be partly confounded by invariant T cells such as MAIT and iNKT, although diverse VJ usage argued against such confounding for most clonotypes. Compared with coincidental sharing between unrelated individuals, an excess of low generation-probability sequences was observed among out-of-frame TCR alpha sequences shared between twins. Fewer insertions were carried by abundant cord blood beta clonotypes, a similar but weaker trend appeared in young adult naive repertoires, and no such trend appeared in memory repertoires. Because the same donors could not be followed over many years, the conclusions relied on cross-sectional statistical analysis. Excess twin sharing in beta out-of-frame sequences was weaker because fewer shared sequences lowered the signal-to-noise ratio.

Receptors were amplified or captured by 5' RACE. These reads were obtained on an Illumina HiSeq 2000. A universal primer binding site was introduced by template switching, and a unique molecular identifier was present in the final cDNA, enabling accurate counting of TCR cDNA molecules. First-strand cDNA for TCR alpha and beta chains was synthesized from specific primers in the conserved constant-segment region. To control for contamination, each cDNA library was double barcoded with a SMART-Mk sample barcode plus Illumina barcodes. Two successive PCR steps introduced TruSeq adapter sequences along with Illumina sample barcodes. The TCR alpha and beta cDNA libraries were sequenced on the Illumina HiSeq platform using custom primers. Concerning the study's data processing: MiGEC was used to process raw reads and extract unique molecular identifiers, and MiXCR was used to find CDR3 positions. Recombination models were inferred per individual with the repgenHMM and IGoR tools using an EM algorithm. The tcR package in R was used for shared clonotype analysis, with sharing normalized by the product of cloneset sizes. Out-of-frame nonproductive sequences were analyzed to study raw recombination free of thymic and clonal selection effects. The public sequencing data were trimmed at Q25 with fastp and processed into clonotypes with MiXCR by TCRdb, which kept only in-frame beta chains. Here each entry gathers all rows of one CDR3 protein and keeps the most common genes and DNA. TCRdb assigned the V and J calls; the authors' analysis was not used. The sample table shows 700,000 or so distinct CDR3 sequences, and around 21% are seen once. The ten largest clones represent around 4.5% of the sample.

Only healthy Caucasian donors were included. The twin cohort comprised three pairs of female monozygotic twins, all aged about 18 to 29 years. The RNA used for TCR libraries was isolated from peripheral blood mononuclear cells. The germline ends are 11 bases apart after V is trimmed by 3 bases and J by 6 bases. The CDR3 holds 14 amino acids from the cysteine to the phenylalanine. Here the CDR3 DNA is all that survives: 42 bases in frame from base 1. This sample also belongs to another study, concerning T cells expressing NK-cell markers. The second source states: In sorted CD3+CD56+NKG2C+, CD3+CD56+NKG2C- and CD3+CD56-NKG2C+ T-cell subsets from several donors, TCR beta-chain repertoires were profiled. Seven of the eight sequenced donors were HCMV-seropositive and one was HCMV-seronegative. In several experiments an anti-gammadeltaTCR antibody was added to restrict sorting to alphabetaTCR-expressing T cells. In roughly 6 donors, the dominant CD3+CD56+NKG2C+ clonotypes were found to rank among the top 10 CD8+ clonotypes and to make up about 1.0-7.5% of CD8+ T cells. Those dominant clonotypes were again the most abundant among CD3+CD56-NKG2C+ cells in a handful of donors, at 28.3-60.1%. It remained unclear whether the expanded NKG2C-expressing T cell clones were specific for HCMV antigens. The eight sequenced donors were randomly selected healthy volunteers, three men and five women. HCMV serostatus was determined by detecting HCMV-specific IgG in serum with a commercial ELISA kit. For a handful of donors, unsorted PBMC were also used to sequence bulk peripheral blood T-cell repertoires. MIGEC was used to demultiplex reads and group reads by UMI, and MiTCR was used to assemble and quantify clonotypes. To remove erroneous sequences, TCR cDNA sequences were retained only when supported by two or more reads. The tcR package was used for downstream repertoire analysis, with clonotypes matched between fractions based on CDR3 nucleotide sequence plus V segment. VDJmatch was used to annotate antigen specificity against VDJdb, with one amino acid substitution in CDR3 permitted.

Sequenced: PBMCs. This TCR was recovered from a woman aged 18-35 years in good health. The V and J genes are TRBV12-3 or TRBV12-4 and TRBJ1-4; TRBD1 is a possible D gene, resting on 5 matching bases. The CDR3 corresponds to CASSFWGGDEKLFF. The sequence in DNA is TGTGCCAGCAGTTTTTGGGGGGGAGATGAAAAACTGTTTTTT.